This entry is about one TCR beta chain. The target antigen is unknown. CDR1 and CDR2 from the germline V gene are MDHEN and SYDVKM. Trimming took 3 bases from V and 1 from J, leaving 19 bases between them. This CDR3 has 17 amino acids. Profiling relied on immunoSEQ multiplex PCR, and the TCRdb table lists in-frame clones only, not all of them. The data contain about 1,500,000 clones, around 95% of them singletons. The data stem from a study of shared clonotypes between healthy human individuals. The study separated CD4+ cells into CD45RA+ naive and CD45RA-negative memory subsets. Study-wide points: Expectations were that clonotype sharing among donors would be affected by sequencing depth. It was only blood that was sampled, and tissue repertoires likely differ.

This receptor was obtained from a man younger than 45 in good health. The sample consisted of naive CD4+ T cells sorted from blood. Subset reported: CD45RA+ positively selected. The rearrangement links TRBV28 to TRBJ2-7, with D perhaps TRBD2 (6 bases). The CDR3 DNA sequence: TGTGCCAGCAGTTTGCGGGATAACCCTTTCTCATCCTACGAGCAGTACTTC. As protein: CASSLRDNPFSSYEQYF.